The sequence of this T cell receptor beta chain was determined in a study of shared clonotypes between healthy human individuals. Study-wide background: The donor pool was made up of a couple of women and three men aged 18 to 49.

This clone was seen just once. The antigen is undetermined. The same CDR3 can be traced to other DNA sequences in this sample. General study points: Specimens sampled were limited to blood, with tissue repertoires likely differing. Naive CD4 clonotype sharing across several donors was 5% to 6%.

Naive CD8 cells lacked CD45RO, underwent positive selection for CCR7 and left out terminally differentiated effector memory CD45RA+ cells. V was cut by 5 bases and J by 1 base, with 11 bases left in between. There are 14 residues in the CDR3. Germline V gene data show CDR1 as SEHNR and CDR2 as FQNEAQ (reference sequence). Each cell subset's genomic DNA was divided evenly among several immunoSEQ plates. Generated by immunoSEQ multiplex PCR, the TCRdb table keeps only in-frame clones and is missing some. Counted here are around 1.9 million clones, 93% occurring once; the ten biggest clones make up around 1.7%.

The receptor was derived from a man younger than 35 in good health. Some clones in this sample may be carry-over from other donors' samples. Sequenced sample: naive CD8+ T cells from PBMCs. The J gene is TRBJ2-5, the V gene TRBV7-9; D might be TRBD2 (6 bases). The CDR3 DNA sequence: TGTGCCAGCAGCCCTCGGGACTCCCAAGAGACCCAGTACTTC. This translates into CASSPRDSQETQYF.